This paragraph covers one TCR beta chain sequence. Its antigen is still unknown. The naive CD8 population came from CD45RO-negative cells selected for CCR7, without terminally differentiated effector memory CD45RA+ cells. This sample is part of a study of shared clonotypes between healthy human individuals. Study background: Donors had three CD4 naive, three CD4 memory, two CD8 naive and one CD8 memory plate apiece. Study-wide results and caveats: A limitation of the genetic and exposure-history diversity represented arose from few donors. Despite large depth, rarefaction showed incomplete sorted-subset sequencing.

Trimming removed 7 bases from V and 7 bases from J, with 14 bases in between. CDR1 SGHVS and CDR2 FQNEAQ come from the germline V gene. The CDR3 has 12 amino acids. Method: immunoSEQ multiplex PCR; TCRdb's copy keeps in-frame clones and lacks some. The sample yields millions of clones, more than 85% seen once. Sequencing input: naive CD8+ T cells from PBMCs. This TCR was recovered from a man aged 18 to 30 in good health. Some clones in this sample may be carry-over from other donors' samples. The rearrangement uses TRBV7-8 and TRBJ2-7; D remains ambiguous. For the CDR3, the DNA is TGTGCCAGCAAGGCCCCCCCACTAGAGCAGTACTTC. This codes for CASKAPPLEQYF.